A single TCR beta chain is shown here with its context. Amplified TCR beta CDR3 regions derived from RNA transcripts. HTBI primers were the set used in a first-round RT-PCR of the TCR CDR3. TCRdb processed the multiplex PCR reads anew with MiXCR; each CDR3 protein has one entry. The data show 600,000 or so distinct CDR3 sequences, more than 12% seen once. This entry comes from a study of T cells in Graves' hyperthyroidism and ophthalmopathy. This receptor was obtained from a woman between 50 and 59 years old with Graves' ophthalmopathy. Sequencing used blood.

CDR3 protein: CASSQDVNEQFF. As DNA, the CDR3 is TGCGCCAGCAGCCAAGATGTGAATGAGCAGTTCTTC. J is TRBJ2-1 and V is TRBV4-3; D ambiguous. The CDR3 spans 12 residues. V was trimmed by 0 bases and J by 7 bases, leaving 4 bases between them. Germline V gives CDR1 LGHNA, CDR2 YSLEER.